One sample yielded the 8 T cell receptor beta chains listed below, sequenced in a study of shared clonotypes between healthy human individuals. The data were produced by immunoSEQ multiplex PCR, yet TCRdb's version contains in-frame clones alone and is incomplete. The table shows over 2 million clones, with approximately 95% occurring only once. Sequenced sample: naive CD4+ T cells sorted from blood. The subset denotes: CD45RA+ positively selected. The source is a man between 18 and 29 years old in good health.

DNA for the CDR3: TGCGCCAGCAGCTTGGCGGGGGTAACTGGGGATACGCAGTATTTT. Protein sequence: CASSLAGVTGDTQYF. The V gene is TRBV5-1, the J gene TRBJ2-3; D possibly corresponds to TRBD2 (6 bases). Trimming took 0 bases from V and 6 from J, leaving 14 bases between them. The CDR3 covers 15 residues. Germline CDR1 and CDR2: SGHRS and YFSETQ.

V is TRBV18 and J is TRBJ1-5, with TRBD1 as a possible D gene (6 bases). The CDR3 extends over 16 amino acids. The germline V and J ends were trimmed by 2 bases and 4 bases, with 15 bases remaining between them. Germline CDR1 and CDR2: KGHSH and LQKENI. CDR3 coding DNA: TGTGCCAGCTCACCATCAACGGGCGACAGGAATCAGCCCCAGCATTTT. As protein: CASSPSTGDRNQPQHF.

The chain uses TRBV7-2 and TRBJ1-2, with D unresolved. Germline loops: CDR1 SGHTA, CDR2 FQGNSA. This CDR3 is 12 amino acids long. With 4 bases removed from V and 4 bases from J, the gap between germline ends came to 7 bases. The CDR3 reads CASSSRTYGYTF. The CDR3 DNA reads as TGTGCCAGCAGCTCCAGGACCTATGGCTACACCTTC.

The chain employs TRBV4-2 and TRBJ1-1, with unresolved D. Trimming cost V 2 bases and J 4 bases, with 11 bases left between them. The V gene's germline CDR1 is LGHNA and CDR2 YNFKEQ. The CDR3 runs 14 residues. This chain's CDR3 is CASSQPRTSTEAFF. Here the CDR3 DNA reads TGTGCCAGCAGCCAACCACGGACGAGCACTGAAGCTTTCTTT.

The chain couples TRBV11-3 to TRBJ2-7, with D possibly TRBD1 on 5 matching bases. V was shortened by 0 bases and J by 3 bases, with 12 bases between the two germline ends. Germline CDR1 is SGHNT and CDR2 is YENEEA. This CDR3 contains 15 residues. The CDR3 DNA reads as TGTGCCAGCAGCTTAGAGTCAGGGCCGAACTACGAGCAGTACTTC. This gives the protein CASSLESGPNYEQYF. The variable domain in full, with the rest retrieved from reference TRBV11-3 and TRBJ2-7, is EAGVVQSPRYKIIEKKQPVAFWCNPISGHNTLYWYLQNLGQGPELLIRYENEEAVDDSQLPKDRFSAERLKGVDSTLKIQPAELGDSAVYLCASSLESGPNYEQYFGPGTRLTVT.

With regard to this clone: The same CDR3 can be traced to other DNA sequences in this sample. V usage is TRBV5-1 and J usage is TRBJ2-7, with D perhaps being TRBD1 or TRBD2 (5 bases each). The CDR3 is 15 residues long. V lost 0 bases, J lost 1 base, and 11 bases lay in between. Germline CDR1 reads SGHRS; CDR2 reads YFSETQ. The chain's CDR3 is CASSLGGTGSYEQYF. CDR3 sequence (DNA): TGCGCCAGCAGCTTGGGGGGCACGGGGTCCTACGAGCAGTACTTC.

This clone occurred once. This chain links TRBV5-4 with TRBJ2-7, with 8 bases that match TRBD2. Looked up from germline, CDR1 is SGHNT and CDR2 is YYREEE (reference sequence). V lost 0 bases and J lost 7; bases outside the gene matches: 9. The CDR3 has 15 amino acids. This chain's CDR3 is CASSLGSSPGGEQYF. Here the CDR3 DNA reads TGTGCCAGCAGCTTGGGAAGTAGCCCGGGGGGGGAGCAGTACTTC.

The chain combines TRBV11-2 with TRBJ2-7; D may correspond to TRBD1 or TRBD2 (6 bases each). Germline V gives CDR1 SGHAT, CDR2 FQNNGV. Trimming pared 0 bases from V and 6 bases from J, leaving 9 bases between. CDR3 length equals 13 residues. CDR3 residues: CASSLEGGGEQYF. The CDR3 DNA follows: TGTGCCAGCAGCTTAGAAGGAGGGGGCGAGCAGTACTTC.